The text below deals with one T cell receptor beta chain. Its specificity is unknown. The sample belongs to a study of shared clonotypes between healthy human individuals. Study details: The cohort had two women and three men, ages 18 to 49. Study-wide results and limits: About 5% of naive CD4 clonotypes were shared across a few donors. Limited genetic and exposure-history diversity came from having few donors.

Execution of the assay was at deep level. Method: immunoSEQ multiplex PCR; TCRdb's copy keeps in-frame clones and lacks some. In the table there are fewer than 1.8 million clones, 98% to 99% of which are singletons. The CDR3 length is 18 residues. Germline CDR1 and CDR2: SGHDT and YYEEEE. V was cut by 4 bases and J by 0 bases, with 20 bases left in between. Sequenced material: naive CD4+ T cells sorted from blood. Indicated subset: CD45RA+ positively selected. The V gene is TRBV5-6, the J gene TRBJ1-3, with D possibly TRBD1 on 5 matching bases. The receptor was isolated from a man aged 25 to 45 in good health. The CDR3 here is CASSLGLRQIHSGNTIYF. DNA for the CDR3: TGTGCCAGCAGCCTTGGGTTAAGACAGATCCACTCTGGAAACACCATATATTTT.